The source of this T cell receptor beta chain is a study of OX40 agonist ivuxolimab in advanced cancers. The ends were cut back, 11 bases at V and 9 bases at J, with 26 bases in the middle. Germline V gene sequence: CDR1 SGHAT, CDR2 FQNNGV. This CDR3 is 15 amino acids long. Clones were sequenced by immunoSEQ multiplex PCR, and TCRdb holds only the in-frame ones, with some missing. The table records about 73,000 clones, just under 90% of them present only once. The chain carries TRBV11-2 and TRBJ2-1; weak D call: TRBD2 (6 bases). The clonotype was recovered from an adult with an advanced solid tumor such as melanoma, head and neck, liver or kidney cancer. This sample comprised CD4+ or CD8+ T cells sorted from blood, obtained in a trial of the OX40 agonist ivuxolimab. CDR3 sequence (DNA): TGTGCCTCCCAAGGTCTGCGAGCGGGTCGCGGTGAGCAGTTCTTC. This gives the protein CASQGLRAGRGEQFF.